This T cell receptor (beta chain) was documented in a study of blood T cell repertoires in COVID-19. Across the whole study: Whether acute or convalescent, the COVID-19 samples came from the United States, Italy and Spain. Sources were T cells, B-cell-depleted T cells, or PBMCs; the material itself was cDNA or gDNA.

Germline CDR1 reads MNHEY; CDR2 reads SVGAGI. V was clipped by 0 bases and J by 1 base, with 10 bases between them. The CDR3 is 16 residues long. Original processing notes: Estimates of nucleated cell counts were drawn from the amplification of reference gene primers. The table came from immunoSEQ multiplex PCR; TCRdb's copy has only in-frame clones and leaves some out. That table furnishes V, J and clone size, whereas the DNA furnished D and trimming. The table includes tens of thousands of clones, approximately 85% detected once. This clonotype originated in an elderly man with acute or convalescent COVID-19. V is TRBV6-5 and J is TRBJ1-3; D is possibly TRBD1 (5 bases). Material for sequencing was peripheral blood. DNA for the CDR3: TGTGCCAGCAGTTACTCTCAAGACAGTTCTGGAAACACCATATATTTT. This encodes CASSYSQDSSGNTIYF.